This T cell receptor beta chain is from a study of blood T cell repertoires in COVID-19. Study-level information: The United States, Italy and Spain were the sources of the acute and convalescent COVID-19 samples. T cells, B-cell-depleted T cells, or PBMCs provided the cDNA or gDNA that served as material.

Source study methods: Scientists estimated how many nucleated cells there were by amplifying reference gene primers. Method: immunoSEQ multiplex PCR; TCRdb's copy keeps in-frame clones and lacks some. The V and J calls and clone size are taken from that table; D and trimming were inferred from the DNA. Of around 250,000 clones listed, less than 90% are singletons. The CDR3 has 16 residues. V lost 5 bases to trimming and J lost 8 bases, with 21 bases between them. Germline values: CDR1 SEHNR, CDR2 FQNEAQ (reference sequence). The genes are TRBV7-9 and TRBJ1-4; TRBD1 is a possible D gene (5 bases). The sequence derives from a woman between 40 and 50 years old who had recovered from COVID-19. Material for sequencing was peripheral blood. Here the CDR3 reads CASSPQTSWDWEKLFF. CDR3 nucleotide sequence: TGTGCCAGCAGCCCTCAGACTAGCTGGGACTGGGAAAAACTGTTTTTT.